This T cell receptor beta chain came from a study of CD4 and CD8 cells across lung adenocarcinoma regions. TCRdb analysed the PCR reads with MiXCR anew, one entry per CDR3 protein. This table holds 10,000 to 15,000 distinct CDR3 sequences, under 55% found once. Donors had localized lung adenocarcinoma, a non-small cell lung cancer. This CDR3 has 17 residues. Germline loops: CDR1 MNHEY, CDR2 SVGAGI. V was pared by 6 bases and J by 0 bases, with 18 bases between. Many counts were recorded for this clonotype. The sequence was collected from a female donor with lung adenocarcinoma. The CD4 and CD8 labels of this study may be unreliable. Sequencing was performed on CD8+ T cells from the margin of a lung tumor. V usage is TRBV6-5 and J usage is TRBJ1-5; maybe TRBD1 (5 bases). Written as DNA, the CDR3 is TGTGCCAGCAGGCGGGGGACGGAGGCTTATAGCAATCAGCCCCAGCATTTT. It codes for CASRRGTEAYSNQPQHF.